These T cell receptor beta chains were read from a single sample in a study of OX40 agonist ivuxolimab in advanced cancers. The repertoire was sequenced with immunoSEQ multiplex PCR; TCRdb's copy has only in-frame clones and lacks some. The repertoire has about 69,000 clones, almost 90% of them found once; the top ten carry roughly a tenth. Source: CD4+ or CD8+ T cells sorted from blood, taken in a trial of the OX40 agonist ivuxolimab. These receptors were obtained from an adult with an advanced solid tumor such as melanoma, head and neck, liver or kidney cancer. The CDR3 runs from the conserved cysteine through the conserved F or W. A D gene is named only where the DNA matches it firmly. The size entry is marked missing in some rows and otherwise reads once, few, many or a size class.

d_call	clone_size	j_call	v_call	cdr3_nt	cdr3_aa
TRBD2	.	TRBJ2-1	TRBV5-6	TGTGCCAGCAGCTTGCCCCGGACTAGCGGGAGAAGTTACAATGAGCAGTTCTTC	CASSLPRTSGRSYNEQFF
.	.	TRBJ1-5	TRBV19	TGTGCCAGTAGTATTAGGGCAGGGAGCAATCAGCCCCAGCATTTT	CASSIRAGSNQPQHF
.	.	TRBJ1-1	TRBV28	TGTGCCAGCAGTCCAACTATGAACACTGAAGCTTTCTTT	CASSPTMNTEAFF
.	.	TRBJ2-2	TRBV19	TGTGCCAGTAGTATAAAGGGTCAGGGAAGAGTCGGCGGGGAGCTGTTTTTT	CASSIKGQGRVGGELFF
.	few	TRBJ2-7	TRBV11-2	TGTGCCAGCAGCCCAGACCTACGGTTCGTGTACTTC	CASSPDLRFVYF
.	few	TRBJ2-5	TRBV5-1	TGCGCCAGCAGTACGAACCAAGAGACCCAGTACTTC	CASSTNQETQYF
.	.	TRBJ1-1	TRBV4-1	TGCGCCAGCAGCCAAAGGACCCTAACGAACACTGAAGCTTTCTTT	CASSQRTLTNTEAFF
TRBD1	.	TRBJ1-2	TRBV6-5	TGTGCCAGCAAAGGGACAGGGCCAAACTATGGCTACACCTTC	CASKGTGPNYGYTF
.	.	TRBJ1-1	TRBV10-3	TGTGCCATCCGGGGGGACACCACAAACACTGAAGCTTTCTTT	CAIRGDTTNTEAFF
TRBD1	.	TRBJ1-1	TRBV9	TGTGCCAGCAGCACTACAGGGGACACTGAAGCTTTCTTT	CASSTTGDTEAFF
TRBD2	.	TRBJ2-5	TRBV7-3	TGTGCCAGCAGCTTAACGGGAGGGAAAGAGACCCAGTACTTC	CASSLTGGKETQYF
TRBD2	.	TRBJ2-5	TRBV4-1	TGCGCCAGCAGCCAAGACGAGGGGGCAGCGGGAGGGCCTGGGGAGACCCAGTACTTC	CASSQDEGAAGGPGETQYF
TRBD2	.	TRBJ2-3	TRBV19	TGTGCCAGCGGACTAGCGGGATCAGATACGCAGTATTTT	CASGLAGSDTQYF
.	.	TRBJ2-1	TRBV15	TGTGCCACCAGCAGAGAGGGGCTCGTGGGAGGTAAGGATGAGCAGTTCTTC	CATSREGLVGGKDEQFF
.	.	TRBJ2-3	TRBV11-3	TGTGCCAGCAGCTTATCCGACAAGAGAGATACGCAGTATTTT	CASSLSDKRDTQYF
.	.	TRBJ1-2	TRBV9	TGTGCCAGCAGCGTGGGAAGCAGTCAGTATGGCTACACCTTC	CASSVGSSQYGYTF
.	.	TRBJ1-4	TRBV27	TGTGCCAGCGGGGGGGGGACTACAACTAATGAAAAACTGTTTTTT	CASGGGTTTNEKLFF
.	.	TRBJ1-3	TRBV30	TGTGCCTGTCCACAGCATTCTGGAAACACCATATATTTT	CACPQHSGNTIYF
.	.	TRBJ2-3	TRBV7-2	TGTGCCAGCAGCTACCCGAGGGGAAACACAGATACGCAGTATTTT	CASSYPRGNTDTQYF
.	.	TRBJ1-4	TRBV4-1	TGCGCCAGCAGCCAAGGGCTTGGGGGGACTTGGGGTTTTAATGAAAAACTGTTTTTT	CASSQGLGGTWGFNEKLFF
TRBD1	.	TRBJ1-4	TRBV4-3	TGCGCCAGCAGCCAAACACTCAAACAGGGGAGGGGAGAAAAACTGTTTTTT	CASSQTLKQGRGEKLFF
TRBD1	.	TRBJ2-7	TRBV11-1	TGTGCCAGCAGCTCCCGGGACAGAACCTACGAGCAGTACTTC	CASSSRDRTYEQYF
.	.	TRBJ1-2	TRBV2	TGTGCCAGCAGCCCCCCGGCCACCTATGGCTACACCTTC	CASSPPATYGYTF